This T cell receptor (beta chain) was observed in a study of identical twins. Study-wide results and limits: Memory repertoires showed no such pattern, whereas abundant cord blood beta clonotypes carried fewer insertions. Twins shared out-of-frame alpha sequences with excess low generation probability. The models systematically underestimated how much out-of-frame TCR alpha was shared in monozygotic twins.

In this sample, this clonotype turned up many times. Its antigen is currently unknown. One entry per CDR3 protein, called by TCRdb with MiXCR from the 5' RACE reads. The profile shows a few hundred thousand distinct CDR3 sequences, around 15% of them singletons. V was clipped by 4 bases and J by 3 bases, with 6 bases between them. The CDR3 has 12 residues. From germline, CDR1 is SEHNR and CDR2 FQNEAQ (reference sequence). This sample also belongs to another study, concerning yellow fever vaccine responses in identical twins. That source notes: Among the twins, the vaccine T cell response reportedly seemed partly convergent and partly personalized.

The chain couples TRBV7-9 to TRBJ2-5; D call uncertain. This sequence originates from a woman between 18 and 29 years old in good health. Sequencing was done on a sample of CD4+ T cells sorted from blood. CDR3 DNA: TGTGCCAGCAGCTGGCTAGAAGAGACCCAGTACTTC. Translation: CASSWLEETQYF.